This T cell receptor beta chain was recorded in a study of blood T cell repertoires in COVID-19. As for the study in general: COVID-19 samples from acute and convalescent phases originated in the United States, Italy and Spain. PBMCs, B-cell-depleted T cells, or T cells were the source of the cDNA or gDNA that made up the material.

Authors' processing steps: The assay estimated nucleated cells by amplifying reference gene primers. The table came from immunoSEQ multiplex PCR; TCRdb's copy has only in-frame clones and leaves some out. V and J calls and clone size are given by that table; D and trimming were obtained from the DNA. The repertoire has about 200,000 clones, more than 75% of them found once; the top ten carry about 4.4%. J lost 2 bases, V lost 5 bases, and 8 bases had no gene match. CDR1 and CDR2 (germline): SSHAT, FNYEAQ (reference sequence). The CDR3 totals 15 residues. Sequencing used peripheral blood. V is TRBV7-7 and J is TRBJ2-5; the match to TRBD2 covers 7 bases. This receptor was obtained from a human donor in a cohort sampled during active COVID-19. The CDR3, as DNA: TGTGCCAGCAGCGCTACCCCGGGACTACAAGAGACCCAGTACTTC. Its protein is CASSATPGLQETQYF.